This TCR beta chain was documented in a study of PD-L1 blockade in urothelial cancer. Study information: The year 2014 saw patients start atezolizumab, 1,200 mg intravenously every 3 weeks. Prior chemotherapy in patients spanned 0 to 3 regimens.

About this clone: The antigen is undetermined.

This CDR3 contains 13 residues. The V and J ends lost 5 bases and 6 bases respectively, with 13 bases between them. Germline values: CDR1 SGHNT, CDR2 YENEEA. Time point meaning: pretreatment peripheral blood. The patients had locally advanced or metastatic urothelial carcinoma. This table comes from immunoSEQ multiplex PCR, and its TCRdb copy is limited to in-frame clones, with some not included. The sample includes about 130,000 clones, around 84% of them seen just once. General study findings and limits: Tumor-associated blood clones were expanded more by durable-benefit patients at 3 weeks.

This receptor was obtained from a man in his fifties with urothelial cancer. This chain links TRBV11-3 with TRBJ1-1, with D perhaps matching TRBD1 (5 bases). The specimen comprised PBMCs, sampled around atezolizumab (anti-PD-L1) treatment. CDR3 amino acids: CASSPGTGAEAFF. CDR3 DNA sequence: TGTGCCAGCAGCCCCGGGACGGGAGCTGAAGCTTTCTTT.